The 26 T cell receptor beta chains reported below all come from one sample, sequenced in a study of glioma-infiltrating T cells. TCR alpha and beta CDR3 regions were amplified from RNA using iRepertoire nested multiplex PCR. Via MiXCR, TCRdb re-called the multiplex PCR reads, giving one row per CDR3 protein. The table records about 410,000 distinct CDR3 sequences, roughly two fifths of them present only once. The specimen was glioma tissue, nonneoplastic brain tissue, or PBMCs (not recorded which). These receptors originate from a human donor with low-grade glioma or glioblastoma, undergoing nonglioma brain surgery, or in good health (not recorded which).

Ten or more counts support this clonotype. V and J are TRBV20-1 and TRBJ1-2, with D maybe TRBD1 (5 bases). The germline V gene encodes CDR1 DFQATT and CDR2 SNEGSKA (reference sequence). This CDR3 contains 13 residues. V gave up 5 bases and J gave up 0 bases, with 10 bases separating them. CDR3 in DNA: TGCAGTGCTCCGGACAATACTAACTATGGCTACACCTTC. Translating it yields CSAPDNTNYGYTF.

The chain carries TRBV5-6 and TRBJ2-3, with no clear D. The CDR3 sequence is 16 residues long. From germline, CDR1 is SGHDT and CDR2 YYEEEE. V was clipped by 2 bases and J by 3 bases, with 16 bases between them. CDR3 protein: CASSFVTEGWTDTQYF. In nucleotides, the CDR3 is TGTGCCAGCAGCTTTGTGACGGAAGGGTGGACAGATACGCAGTATTTT.

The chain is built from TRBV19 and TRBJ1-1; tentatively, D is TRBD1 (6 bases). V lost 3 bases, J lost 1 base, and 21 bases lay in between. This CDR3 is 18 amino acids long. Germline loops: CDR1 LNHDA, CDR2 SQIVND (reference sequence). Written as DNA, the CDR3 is TGTGCCAGTAGTATCCGGACAGAGGGCGGTTGGGGGAACACTGAAGCTTTCTTT. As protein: CASSIRTEGGWGNTEAFF.

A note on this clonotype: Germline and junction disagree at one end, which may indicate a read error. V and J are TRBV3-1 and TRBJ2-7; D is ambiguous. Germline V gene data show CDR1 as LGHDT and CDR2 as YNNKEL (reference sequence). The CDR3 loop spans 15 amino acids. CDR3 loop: CVSSQGPLTVYEQYF. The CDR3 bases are TGTGTCAGCAGCCAAGGCCCCTTAACGGTTTACGAGCAGTACTTC.

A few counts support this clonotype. In DNA form, the CDR3 reads TGTGCCATCTCGGGGCTAGCGGGAGGATCATACGAGCAGTACTTC. Encoded protein: CAISGLAGGSYEQYF. The gene calls are TRBV10-3 and TRBJ2-7, with 11 bases matching TRBD2. There are 15 residues in the CDR3. Trimming cost V 8 bases and J 4 bases; bases outside gene matches: 10. Germline CDR1 is ENHRY and CDR2 is SYGVKD.

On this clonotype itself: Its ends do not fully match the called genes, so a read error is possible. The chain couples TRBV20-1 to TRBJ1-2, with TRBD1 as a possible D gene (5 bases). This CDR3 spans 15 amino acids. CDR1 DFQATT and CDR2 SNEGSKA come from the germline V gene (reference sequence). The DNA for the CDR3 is TGCAATGCTAGAGCGCCGGGGGAGTCTAACTATGGCTACACCTTC. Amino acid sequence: CNARAPGESNYGYTF.

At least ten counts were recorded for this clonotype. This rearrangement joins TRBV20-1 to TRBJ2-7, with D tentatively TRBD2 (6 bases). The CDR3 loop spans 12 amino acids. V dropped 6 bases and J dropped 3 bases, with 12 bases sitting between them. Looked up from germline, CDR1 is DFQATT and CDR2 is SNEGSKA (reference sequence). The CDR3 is CSAEGGVYEQYF. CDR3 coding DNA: TGCAGTGCCGAAGGAGGGGTCTACGAGCAGTACTTC.

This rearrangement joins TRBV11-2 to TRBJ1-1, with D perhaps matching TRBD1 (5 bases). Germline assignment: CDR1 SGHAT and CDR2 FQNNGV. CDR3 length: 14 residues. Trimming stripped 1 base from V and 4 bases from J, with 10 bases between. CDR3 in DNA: TGTGCCAGCAGCTTAGCTCTGGGACCCACTGAAGCTTTCTTT. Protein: CASSLALGPTEAFF.

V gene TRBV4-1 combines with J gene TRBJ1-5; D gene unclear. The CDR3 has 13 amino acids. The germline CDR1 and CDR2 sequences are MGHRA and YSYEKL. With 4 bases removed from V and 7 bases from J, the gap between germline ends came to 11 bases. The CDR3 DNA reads TGCGCCAGCAGCCTGGATTTACACCAGCCCCAGCATTTT. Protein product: CASSLDLHQPQHF.

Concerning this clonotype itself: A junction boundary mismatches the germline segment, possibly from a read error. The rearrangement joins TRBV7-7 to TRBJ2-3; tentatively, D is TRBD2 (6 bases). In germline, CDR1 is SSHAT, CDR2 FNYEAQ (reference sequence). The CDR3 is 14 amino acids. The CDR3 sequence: CASSLELATDTQYF. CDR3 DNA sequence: TGTGCTAGCAGCTTAGAACTAGCCACAGATACGCAGTATTTT. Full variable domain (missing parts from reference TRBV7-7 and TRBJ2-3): GAGVSQSPRYKVTKRGQDVTLRCDPISSHATLYWYQQALGQGPEFLTYFNYEAQPDKSGLPSDRFSAERPEGSISTLTIQRTEQRDSAMYRCASSLELATDTQYFGPGTRLTVL.

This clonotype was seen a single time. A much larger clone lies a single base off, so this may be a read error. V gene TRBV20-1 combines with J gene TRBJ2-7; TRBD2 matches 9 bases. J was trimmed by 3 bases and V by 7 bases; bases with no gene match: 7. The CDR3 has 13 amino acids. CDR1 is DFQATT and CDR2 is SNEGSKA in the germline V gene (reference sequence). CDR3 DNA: TGCAGTGAGGGGACTAGCCGGTACTACGAGCAGTACTTC. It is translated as CSEGTSRYYEQYF.

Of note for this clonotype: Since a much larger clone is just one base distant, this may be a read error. CDR3 amino acids: CSATTCRDRGSEQYF. In DNA form, the CDR3 reads TGCAGTGCCACGACCTGCCGGGACAGGGGTTCCGAGCAGTACTTC. This chain uses TRBV20-1 with TRBJ2-7; the match to TRBD1 covers 10 bases. The germline CDR1 and CDR2 sequences are DFQATT and SNEGSKA (reference sequence). The V and J ends lost 6 bases and 6 bases, in that order; junction bases with no gene match: 14. This CDR3 region has 15 residues.

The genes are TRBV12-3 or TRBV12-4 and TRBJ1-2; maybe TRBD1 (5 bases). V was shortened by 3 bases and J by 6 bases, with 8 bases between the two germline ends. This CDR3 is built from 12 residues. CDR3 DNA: TGTGCCAGCAGTTTCTGGGACCATGGCTACACCTTC. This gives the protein CASSFWDHGYTF.

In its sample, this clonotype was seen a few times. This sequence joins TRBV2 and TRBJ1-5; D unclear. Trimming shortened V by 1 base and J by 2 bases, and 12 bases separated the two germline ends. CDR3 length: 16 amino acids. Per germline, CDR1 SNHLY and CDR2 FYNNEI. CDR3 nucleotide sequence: TGTGCCAGCAGTGAAGTTTCGGGAGAAGGCAATCAGCCCCAGCATTTT. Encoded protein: CASSEVSGEGNQPQHF.

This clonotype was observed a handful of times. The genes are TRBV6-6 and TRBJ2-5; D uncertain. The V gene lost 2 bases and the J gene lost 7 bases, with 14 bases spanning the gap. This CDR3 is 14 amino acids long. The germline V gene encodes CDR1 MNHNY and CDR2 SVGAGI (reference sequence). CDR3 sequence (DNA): TGTGCCAGCAGTTACCCCGCTCCCCGAGGGACCCAGTACTTC. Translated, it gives CASSYPAPRGTQYF.

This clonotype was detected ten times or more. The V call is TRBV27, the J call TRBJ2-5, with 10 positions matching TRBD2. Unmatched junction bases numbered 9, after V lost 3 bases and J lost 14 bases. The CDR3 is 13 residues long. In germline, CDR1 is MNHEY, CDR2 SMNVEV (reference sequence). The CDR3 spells CASSFWLAGAFYF. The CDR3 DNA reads TGTGCCAGCAGTTTCTGGCTAGCGGGAGCGTTTTACTTC.

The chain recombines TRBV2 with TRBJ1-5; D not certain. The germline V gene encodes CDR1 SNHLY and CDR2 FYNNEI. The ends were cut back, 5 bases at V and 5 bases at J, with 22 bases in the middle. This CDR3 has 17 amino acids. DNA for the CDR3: TGTGCCAGCAGTCTAACCCAGCGGGGAATGGGCGATCAGCCCCAGCATTTT. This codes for CASSLTQRGMGDQPQHF.

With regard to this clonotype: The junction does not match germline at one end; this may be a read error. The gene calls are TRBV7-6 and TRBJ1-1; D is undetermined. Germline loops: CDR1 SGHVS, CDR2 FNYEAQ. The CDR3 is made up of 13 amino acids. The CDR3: CASSLTGNTKAFF. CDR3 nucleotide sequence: TGTGCCAGCAGCTTAACGGGGAACACTAAAGCTTTCTTT.

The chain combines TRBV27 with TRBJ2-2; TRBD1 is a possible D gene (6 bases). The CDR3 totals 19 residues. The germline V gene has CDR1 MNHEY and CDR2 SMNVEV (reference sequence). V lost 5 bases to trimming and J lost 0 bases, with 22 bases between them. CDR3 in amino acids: CASSPLLGRGFANTGELFF. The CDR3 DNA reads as TGTGCCAGCAGTCCTTTACTAGGCAGGGGTTTTGCGAACACCGGGGAGCTGTTTTTT.

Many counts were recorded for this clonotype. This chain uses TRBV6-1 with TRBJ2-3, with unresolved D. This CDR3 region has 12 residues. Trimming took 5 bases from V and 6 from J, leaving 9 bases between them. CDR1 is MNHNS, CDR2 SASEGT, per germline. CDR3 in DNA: TGTGCCAGCAGTCACGGGTCCGATACGCAGTATTTT. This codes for CASSHGSDTQYF.

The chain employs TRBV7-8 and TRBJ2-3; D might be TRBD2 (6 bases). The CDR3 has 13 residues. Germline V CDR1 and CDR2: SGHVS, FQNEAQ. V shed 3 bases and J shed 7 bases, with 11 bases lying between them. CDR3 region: CASSLWLANTQYF. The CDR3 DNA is TGTGCCAGCAGCTTGTGGCTAGCGAATACGCAGTATTTT. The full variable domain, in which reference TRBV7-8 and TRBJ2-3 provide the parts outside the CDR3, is GAGVSQSPRYKVAKRGQDVALRCDPISGHVSLFWYQQALGQGPEFLTYFQNEAQLDKSGLPSDRFFAERPEGSVSTLKIQRTQQEDSAVYLCASSLWLANTQYFGPGTRLTVL.

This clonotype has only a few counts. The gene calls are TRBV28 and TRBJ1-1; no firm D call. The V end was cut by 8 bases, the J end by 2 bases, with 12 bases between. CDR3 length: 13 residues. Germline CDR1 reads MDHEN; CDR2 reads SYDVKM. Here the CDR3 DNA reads TGTGCCAGCGGCCTCCGGGGAAACACTGAAGCTTTCTTT. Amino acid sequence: CASGLRGNTEAFF.

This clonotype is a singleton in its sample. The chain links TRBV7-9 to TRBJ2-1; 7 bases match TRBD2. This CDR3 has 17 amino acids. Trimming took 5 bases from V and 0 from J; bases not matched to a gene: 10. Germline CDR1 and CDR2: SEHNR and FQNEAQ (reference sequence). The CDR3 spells CASSQLARDSSYNEQFF. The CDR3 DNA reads TGTGCCAGCAGCCAACTAGCGCGCGATAGCTCCTACAATGAGCAGTTCTTC.

CDR3 sequence: CASSPVPGQSSNQPQHF. CDR3 in DNA: TGCGCCAGCAGCCCCGTTCCGGGACAGAGTAGCAATCAGCCCCAGCATTTT. The V call is TRBV4-1, the J call TRBJ1-5, with 7 bases fitting TRBD1. This CDR3 has 17 amino acids. Trimming removed 4 bases from V and 0 bases from J; junction bases left unmatched: 9. Looked up from germline, CDR1 is MGHRA and CDR2 is YSYEKL.

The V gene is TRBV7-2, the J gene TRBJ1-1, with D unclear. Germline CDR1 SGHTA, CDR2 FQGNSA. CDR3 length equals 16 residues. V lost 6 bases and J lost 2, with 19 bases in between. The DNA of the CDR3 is TGTGCCAGCAGTCCAACGATGCGTGTAGCCAACACTGAAGCTTTCTTT. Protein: CASSPTMRVANTEAFF.

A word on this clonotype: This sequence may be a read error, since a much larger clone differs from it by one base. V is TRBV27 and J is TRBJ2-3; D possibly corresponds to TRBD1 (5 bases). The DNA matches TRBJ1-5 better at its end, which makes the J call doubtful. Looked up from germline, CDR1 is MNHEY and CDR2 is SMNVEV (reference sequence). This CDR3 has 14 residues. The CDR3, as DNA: TGTGCCAGCAGGACTAGCGTCGAAAGGGGTACGCAGCATTTT. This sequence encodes CASRTSVERGTQHF.